This entry features one T cell receptor (beta chain) sequence. Its specificity is unknown. CDR3 length equals 16 residues. Germline V gene data show CDR1 as MDHEN and CDR2 as SYDVKM. This entry comes from a study of CXCR3-negative and CXCR3-positive naive CD8 T cells. Whole-study findings and limits: Within a donor, both naive subsets shared TRBV-TRBJ usage, unlike memory cells.

Cells that were CD45RO-CCR7+CD27+CD95- constituted naive CD8+ T cells. All TRB cDNA libraries came from 5' RACE performed with UMI labels. TCRdb reprocessed the 5' RACE reads; each CDR3 protein has one entry and no DNA is given. The sample includes roughly 26,000 distinct CDR3 sequences. The material sequenced was naive CXCR3- CD8+ T cells from blood. Subset here: CD45RO-CCR7+CD27+CD95- naive CD8+ T cells lacking CXCR3 (TNR3-). The gene calls are TRBV28 and TRBJ2-1; TCRdb designates TRBD1, a call that cannot be tested without DNA. This TCR derives from a human donor in good health. Some clones in this sample may be carry-over from other donors' samples. The CDR3 sequence is CASSLSDRILYNEQFF.